The rows below give T cell receptor beta chains drawn from one sample of a study of siplizumab effects on memory and regulatory T cells. No antigen is known for these receptors. TCRdb's table, derived via immunoSEQ multiplex PCR, lists solely in-frame clones and lacks some. The data contain more than 9,500 clones, more than 40% of them seen just once; the ten biggest clones take up about 39%. What was sequenced was CFSE-low (dividing) CD8+ T cells sorted from an allogeneic mixed lymphocyte reaction. The receptors come from a human donor in good health; the cells came from an allogeneic mixed lymphocyte reaction. Some clones in this sample may be carry-over from other donors' samples. Each CDR3 is given with its conserved first and last residue. Each record gives: CDR3 length, clone size, J gene, V gene, D gene, CDR3 protein, CDR3 DNA. The D gene is left open where the match is weak. For some rows the clone size is stated as once, few or many, or as a class when expanded; others skip it.

>18|medium-sized|TRBJ2-2|TRBV4-1|.
CASSQEARTVLNTGELFF
TGCGCCAGCAGCCAAGAGGCTAGGACAGTGCTGAACACCGGGGAGCTGTTTTTT
>15|.|TRBJ1-3|TRBV4-1|.
CASSQDRGLGNTIYF
TGCGCCAGCAGCCAAGACAGGGGCCTTGGAAACACCATATATTTT
>14|.|TRBJ2-7|TRBV2|TRBD1
CASSPGTGPYEQYF
TGTGCCAGCAGTCCCGGGACAGGTCCCTACGAGCAGTACTTC
>14|.|TRBJ2-1|TRBV6-5|TRBD1
CASSPGQGWYEQFF
TGTGCCAGCAGTCCTGGACAGGGGTGGTATGAGCAGTTCTTC
>14|.|TRBJ2-7|TRBV10-3|.
CAISESGQAYEQYF
TGTGCCATCAGTGAGTCGGGGCAAGCCTACGAGCAGTACTTC
>19|once|TRBJ2-1|TRBV7-7|TRBD2
CASSLALRLAGGPGNEQFF
TGTGCTAGCAGCTTAGCGCTCAGGCTAGCGGGAGGGCCAGGGAATGAGCAGTTCTTC
>13|.|TRBJ1-1|TRBV19|.
CASSMGRATEAFF
TGTGCCAGTAGTATGGGCAGGGCCACTGAAGCTTTCTTT
>13|.|TRBJ1-1|TRBV7-9|.
CASSLGVGSEAFF
TGTGCCAGCAGCTTAGGAGTGGGCAGCGAAGCTTTCTTT
>15|once|TRBJ2-3|TRBV2|TRBD2
CASSGTSVSTDTQYF
TGTGCCAGCAGTGGGACTAGCGTTAGCACAGATACGCAGTATTTT
>15|.|TRBJ2-3|TRBV15|.
CATSRVSRGADTQYF
TGTGCCACCAGCAGAGTTTCTAGAGGGGCGGATACGCAGTATTTT